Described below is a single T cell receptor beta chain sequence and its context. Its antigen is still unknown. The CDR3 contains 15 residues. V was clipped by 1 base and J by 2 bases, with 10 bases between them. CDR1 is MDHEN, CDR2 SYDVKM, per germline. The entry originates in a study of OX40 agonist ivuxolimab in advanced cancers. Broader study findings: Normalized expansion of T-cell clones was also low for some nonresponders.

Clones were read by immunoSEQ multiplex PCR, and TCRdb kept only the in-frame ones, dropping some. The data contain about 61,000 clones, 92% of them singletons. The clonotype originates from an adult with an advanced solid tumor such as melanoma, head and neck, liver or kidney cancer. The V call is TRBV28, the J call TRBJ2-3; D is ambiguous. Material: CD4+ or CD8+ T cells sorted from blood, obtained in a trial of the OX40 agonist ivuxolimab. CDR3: CASSLFRLATDTQYF. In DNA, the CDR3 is TGTGCCAGCAGTTTATTTCGGCTTGCCACAGATACGCAGTATTTT.